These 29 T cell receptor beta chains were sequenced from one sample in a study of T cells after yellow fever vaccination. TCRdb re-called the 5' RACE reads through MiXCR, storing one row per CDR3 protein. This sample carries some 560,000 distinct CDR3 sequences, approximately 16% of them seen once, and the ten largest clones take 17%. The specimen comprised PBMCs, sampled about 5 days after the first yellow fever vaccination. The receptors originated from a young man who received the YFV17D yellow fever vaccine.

CDR3 in amino acids: CASSLVPLLTF. The CDR3 bases are TGTGCCAGCAGTTTAGTTCCCCTCCTGACCTTC. The genes are TRBV12-3 or TRBV12-4 and TRBJ1-2; D is unresolved. Trimming left V 1 base short and J 14 bases short, with 11 bases between. The CDR3 extends over 11 amino acids.

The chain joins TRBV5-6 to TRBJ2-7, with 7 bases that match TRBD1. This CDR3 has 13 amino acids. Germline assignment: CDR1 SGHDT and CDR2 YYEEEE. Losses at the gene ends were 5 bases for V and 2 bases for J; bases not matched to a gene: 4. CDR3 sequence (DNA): TGTGCCAGCAGGGTACAGGGGACCTACGAGCAGTACGTC. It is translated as CASRVQGTYEQYV.

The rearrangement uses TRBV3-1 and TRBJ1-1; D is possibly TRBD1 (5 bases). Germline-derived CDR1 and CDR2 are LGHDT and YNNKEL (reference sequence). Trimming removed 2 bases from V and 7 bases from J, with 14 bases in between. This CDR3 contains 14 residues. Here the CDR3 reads CASSQKGISSEAFF. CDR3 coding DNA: TGTGCCAGCAGCCAAAAGGGGATAAGCAGTGAAGCTTTCTTT.

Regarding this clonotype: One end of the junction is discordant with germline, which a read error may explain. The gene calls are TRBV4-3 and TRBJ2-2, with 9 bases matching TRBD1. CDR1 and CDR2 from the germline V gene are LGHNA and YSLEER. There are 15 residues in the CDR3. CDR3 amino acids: CDSSPQTGGTGELFF. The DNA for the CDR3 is TGCGACAGCAGCCCCCAGACAGGGGGCACCGGGGAGCTGTTTTTT.

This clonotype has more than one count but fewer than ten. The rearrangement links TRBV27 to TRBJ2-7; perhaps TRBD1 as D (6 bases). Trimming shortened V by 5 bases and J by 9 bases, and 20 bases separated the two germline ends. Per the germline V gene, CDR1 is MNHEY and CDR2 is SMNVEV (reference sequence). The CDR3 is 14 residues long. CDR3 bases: TGTGCCAGCAGTGACCAGGGGAGTCGCGACGCGCAGTACTTC. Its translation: CASSDQGSRDAQYF.

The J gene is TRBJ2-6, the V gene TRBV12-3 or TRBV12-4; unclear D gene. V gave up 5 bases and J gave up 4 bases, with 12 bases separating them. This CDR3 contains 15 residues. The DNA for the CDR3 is TGTGCCAGCAGTCCCCCTACGGCCGGGGCCAACGTCCTGACTTTC. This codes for CASSPPTAGANVLTF.

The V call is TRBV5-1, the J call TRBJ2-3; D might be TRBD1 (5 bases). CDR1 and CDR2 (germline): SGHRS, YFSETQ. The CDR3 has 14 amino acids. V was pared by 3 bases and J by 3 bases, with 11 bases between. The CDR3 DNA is TGCGCCAGCAGCTCGAAAGGGGTGACAGATACGCAGTATTTT. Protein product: CASSSKGVTDTQYF.

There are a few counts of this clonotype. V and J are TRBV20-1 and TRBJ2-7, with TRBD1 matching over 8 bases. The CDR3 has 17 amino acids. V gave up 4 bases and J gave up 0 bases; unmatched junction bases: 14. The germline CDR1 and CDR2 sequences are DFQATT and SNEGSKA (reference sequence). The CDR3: CSAKNYLGQASSYEQYF. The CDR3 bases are TGCAGTGCTAAGAATTACCTGGGACAGGCAAGCTCCTACGAGCAGTACTTC.

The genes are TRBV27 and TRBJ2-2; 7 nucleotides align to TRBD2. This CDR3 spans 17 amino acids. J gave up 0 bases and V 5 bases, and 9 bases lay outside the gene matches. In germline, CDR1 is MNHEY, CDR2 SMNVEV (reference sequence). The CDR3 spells CASSPQRGKTNTGELFF. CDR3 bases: TGTGCCAGCAGTCCCCAGCGGGGTAAGACGAACACCGGGGAGCTGTTTTTT.

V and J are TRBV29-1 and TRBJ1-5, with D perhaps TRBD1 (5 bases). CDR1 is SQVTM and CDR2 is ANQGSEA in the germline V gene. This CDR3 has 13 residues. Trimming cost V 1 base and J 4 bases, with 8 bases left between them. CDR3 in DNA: TGCAGCGTTGAAGGGTCAGGGAATCAGCCCCAGCATTTT. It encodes CSVEGSGNQPQHF. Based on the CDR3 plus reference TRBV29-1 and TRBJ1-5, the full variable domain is SAVISQKPSRDICQRGTSLTIQCQVDSQVTMMFWYRQQPGQSLTLIATANQGSEATYESGFVIDKFPISRPNLTFSTLTVSNMSPEDSSIYLCSVEGSGNQPQHFGDGTRLSIL.

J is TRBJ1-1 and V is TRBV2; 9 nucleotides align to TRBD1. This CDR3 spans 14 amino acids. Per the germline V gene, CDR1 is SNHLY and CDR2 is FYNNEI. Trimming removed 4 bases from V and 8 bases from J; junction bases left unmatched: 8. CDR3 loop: CASSGTGGAREAFF. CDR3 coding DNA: TGTGCCAGCAGTGGAACAGGGGGCGCGAGGGAAGCTTTCTTT.

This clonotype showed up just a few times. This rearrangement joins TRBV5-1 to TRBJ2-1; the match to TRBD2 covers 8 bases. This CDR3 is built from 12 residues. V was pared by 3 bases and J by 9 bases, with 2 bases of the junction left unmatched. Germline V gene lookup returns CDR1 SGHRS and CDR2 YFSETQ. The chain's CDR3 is CASSWLAGEQFF. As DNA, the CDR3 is TGCGCCAGCAGCTGGCTAGCGGGTGAGCAGTTCTTC. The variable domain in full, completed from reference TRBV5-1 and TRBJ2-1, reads KAGVTQTPRYLIKTRGQQVTLSCSPISGHRSVSWYQQTPGQGLQFLFEYFSETQRNKGNFPGRFSGRQFSNSRSEMNVSTLELGDSALYLCASSWLAGEQFFGPGTRLTVL.

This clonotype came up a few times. The CDR3 loop reads CASSFRSVDEQYV. Written as DNA, the CDR3 is TGTGCCAGCAGTTTTCGTTCCGTCGACGAGCAGTACGTC. The genes are TRBV28 and TRBJ2-7; D is ambiguous. V shed 3 bases and J shed 5 bases, with 11 bases lying between them. From germline, CDR1 is MDHEN and CDR2 SYDVKM. The CDR3 totals 13 residues.

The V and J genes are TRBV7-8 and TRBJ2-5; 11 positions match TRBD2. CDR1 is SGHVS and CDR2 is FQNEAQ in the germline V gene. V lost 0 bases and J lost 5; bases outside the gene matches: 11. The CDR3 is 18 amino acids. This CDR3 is CASSLALLAGGQGETQYF. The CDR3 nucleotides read TGTGCCAGCAGCTTAGCGTTGCTAGCGGGGGGCCAGGGGGAGACCCAGTACTTC.

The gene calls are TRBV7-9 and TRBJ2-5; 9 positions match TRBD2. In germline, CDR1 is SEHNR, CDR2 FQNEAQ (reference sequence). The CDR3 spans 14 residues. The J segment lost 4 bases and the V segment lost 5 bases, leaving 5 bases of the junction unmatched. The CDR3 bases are TGTGCCAGCAGCGTGCGGGAGGGGGCAGAGACCCAGTACTTC. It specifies CASSVREGAETQYF.

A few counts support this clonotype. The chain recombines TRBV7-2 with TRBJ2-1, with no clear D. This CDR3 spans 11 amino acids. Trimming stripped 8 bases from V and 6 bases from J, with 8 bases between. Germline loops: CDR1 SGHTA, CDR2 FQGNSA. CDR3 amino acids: CASGERNEQFF. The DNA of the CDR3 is TGTGCCAGCGGTGAGCGCAATGAGCAGTTCTTC.

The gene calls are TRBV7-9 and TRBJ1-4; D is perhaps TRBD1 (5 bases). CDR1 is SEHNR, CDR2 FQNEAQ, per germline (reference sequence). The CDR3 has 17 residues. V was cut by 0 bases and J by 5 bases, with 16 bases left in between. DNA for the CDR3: TGTGCCAGCAGCTTAGCGCGGGGCTGGGACCGCAATGAAAAACTGTTTTTT. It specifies CASSLARGWDRNEKLFF.

The CDR3 is CASSSNDWFGSNEAFF. The CDR3 nucleotides read TGTGCCAGCAGCTCGAACGACTGGTTTGGGTCCAATGAAGCTTTCTTT. The chain combines TRBV5-4 with TRBJ1-1; D not resolved. Germline CDR1 reads SGHNT; CDR2 reads YYREEE (reference sequence). V was cut by 3 bases and J by 7 bases, with 22 bases left in between. The CDR3 runs 16 residues.

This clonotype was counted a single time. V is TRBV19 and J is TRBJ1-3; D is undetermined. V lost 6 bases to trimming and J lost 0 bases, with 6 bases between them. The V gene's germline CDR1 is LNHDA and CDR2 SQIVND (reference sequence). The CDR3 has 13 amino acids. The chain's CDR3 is CASREPSGNTIYF. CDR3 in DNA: TGTGCCAGTAGGGAACCCTCTGGAAACACCATATATTTT.

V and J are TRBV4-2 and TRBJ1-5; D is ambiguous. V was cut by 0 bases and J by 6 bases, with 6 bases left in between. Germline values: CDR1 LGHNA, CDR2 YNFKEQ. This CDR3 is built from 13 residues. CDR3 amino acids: CASSQDMGQPQHF. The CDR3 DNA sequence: TGTGCCAGCAGCCAAGATATGGGTCAGCCCCAGCATTTT.

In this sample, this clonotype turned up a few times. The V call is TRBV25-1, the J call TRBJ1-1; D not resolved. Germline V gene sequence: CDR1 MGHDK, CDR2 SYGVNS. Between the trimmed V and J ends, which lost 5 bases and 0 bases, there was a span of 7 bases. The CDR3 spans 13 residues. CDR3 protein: CASSPSMNTEAFF. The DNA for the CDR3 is TGTGCCAGCAGTCCCTCCATGAACACTGAAGCTTTCTTT.

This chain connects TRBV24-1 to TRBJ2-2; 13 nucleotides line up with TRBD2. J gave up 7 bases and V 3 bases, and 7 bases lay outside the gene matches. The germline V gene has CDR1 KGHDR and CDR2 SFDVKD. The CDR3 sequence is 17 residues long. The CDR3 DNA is TGTGCCACCAGTGATGCCGGGACTAGCGGGGTCAACGGGGAGCTGTTTTTT. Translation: CATSDAGTSGVNGELFF.

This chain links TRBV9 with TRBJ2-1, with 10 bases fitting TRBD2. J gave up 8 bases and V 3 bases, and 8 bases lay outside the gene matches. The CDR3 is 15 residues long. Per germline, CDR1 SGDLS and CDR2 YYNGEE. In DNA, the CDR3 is TGTGCCAGCAGCGACCTACTAGCGGGGAGGGATGAGCAGTTCTTC. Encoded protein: CASSDLLAGRDEQFF.

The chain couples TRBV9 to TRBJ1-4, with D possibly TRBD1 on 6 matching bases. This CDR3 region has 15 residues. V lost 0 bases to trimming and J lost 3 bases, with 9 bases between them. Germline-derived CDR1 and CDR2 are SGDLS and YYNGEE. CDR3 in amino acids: CASSVVGAANEKLFF. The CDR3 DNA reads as TGTGCCAGCAGCGTAGTGGGGGCAGCTAATGAAAAACTGTTTTTT. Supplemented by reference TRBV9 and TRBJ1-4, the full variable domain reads DSGVTQTPKHLITATGQRVTLRCSPRSGDLSVYWYQQSLDQGLQFLIQYYNGEERAKGNILERFSAQQFPDLHSELNLSSLELGDSALYFCASSVVGAANEKLFFGSGTQLSVL.

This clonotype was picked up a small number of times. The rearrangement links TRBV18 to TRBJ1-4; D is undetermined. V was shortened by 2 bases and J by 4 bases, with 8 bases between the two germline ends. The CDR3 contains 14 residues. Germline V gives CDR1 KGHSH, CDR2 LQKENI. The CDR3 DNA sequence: TGTGCCAGCTCACCATCAGCCGATAATGAAAAACTGTTTTTT. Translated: CASSPSADNEKLFF.

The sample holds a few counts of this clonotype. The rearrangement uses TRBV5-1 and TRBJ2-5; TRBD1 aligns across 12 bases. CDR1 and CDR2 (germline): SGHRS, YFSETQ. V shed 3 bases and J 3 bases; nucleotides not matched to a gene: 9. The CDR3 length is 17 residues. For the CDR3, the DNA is TGCGCCAGCAGCTGGGCCCCGGGACAGGGGGCAGAAGAGACCCAGTACTTC. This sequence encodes CASSWAPGQGAEETQYF.

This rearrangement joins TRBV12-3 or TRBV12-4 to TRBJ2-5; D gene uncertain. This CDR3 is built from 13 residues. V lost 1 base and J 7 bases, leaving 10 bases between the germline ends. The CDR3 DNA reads TGTGCCAGCAGTTTAGGGGGTACGAGGACCCAGTACTTC. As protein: CASSLGGTRTQYF.

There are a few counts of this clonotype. The CDR3 coding sequence is TGCAGCGTTGGGGATGAGGGGAGATTTGGCACAGATACGCAGTATTTT. Residues: CSVGDEGRFGTDTQYF. The chain links TRBV29-1 to TRBJ2-3; D could derive from TRBD1 or TRBD2 (5 bases each). The CDR3 length is 16 residues. Germline V gene lookup returns CDR1 SQVTM and CDR2 ANQGSEA. Trimming cost V 4 bases and J 1 base, with 18 bases left between them.

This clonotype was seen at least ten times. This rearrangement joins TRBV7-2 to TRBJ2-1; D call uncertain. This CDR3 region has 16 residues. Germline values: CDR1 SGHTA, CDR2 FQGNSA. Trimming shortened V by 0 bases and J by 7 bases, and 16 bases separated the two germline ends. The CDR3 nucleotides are TGTGCCAGCAGCTTAGCCCGTCTAGAAGGTGAGAATGAGCAGTTCTTC. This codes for CASSLARLEGENEQFF.